The 10 T cell receptor beta chains below were found in one sample sequenced in a study of blood T cell repertoires in COVID-19. Clones were sequenced by immunoSEQ multiplex PCR, and TCRdb holds only the in-frame ones, with some missing. The sample yields 250,000 or so clones, about 80% seen once. Sequences were obtained from PBMCs or T cells enriched from blood (not recorded which). The receptor source for this set is a woman in her thirties or forties who had been exposed to COVID-19.

The J gene is TRBJ2-5, the V gene TRBV23-1, with 7 positions matching TRBD1. TRBV23-1 is marked as an open reading frame, function uncertain. CDR3 length: 12 amino acids. V gave up 9 bases and J gave up 3 bases; unmatched junction bases: 4. The CDR3 reads CARIQGKETQYF. CDR3 coding DNA: TGCGCCAGGATACAGGGGAAAGAGACCCAGTACTTC.

This sequence joins TRBV5-1 and TRBJ1-2; D may be TRBD1 (5 bases). The CDR3 consists of 15 residues. Germline loops: CDR1 SGHRS, CDR2 YFSETQ. Trimming stripped 0 bases from V and 4 bases from J, with 13 bases between. Written as DNA, the CDR3 is TGCGCCAGCAGCTTGGGCCAGGAGGGGACCTATGGCTACACCTTC. It translates to CASSLGQEGTYGYTF.

This clone was observed a single time. This chain connects TRBV19 to TRBJ1-5, with D possibly TRBD1 on 5 matching bases. The germline gives CDR1 LNHDA, CDR2 SQIVND (reference sequence). Trimming stripped 3 bases from V and 9 bases from J, with 9 bases between. The CDR3 runs to 12 residues. CDR3 region: CASSMGQGPQHF. The CDR3, as DNA: TGTGCCAGTAGTATGGGGCAGGGGCCCCAGCATTTT. Complete variable domain (other parts from reference TRBV19 and TRBJ1-5): DGGITQSPKYLFRKEGQNVTLSCEQNLNHDAMYWYRQDPGQGLRLIYYSQIVNDFQKGDIAEGYSVSREKKESFPLTVTSAQKNPTAFYLCASSMGQGPQHFGDGTRLSIL.

This clone was seen once. The CDR3: CASSQEDRTSANTGELFF. In DNA, the CDR3 is TGCGCCAGCAGCCAAGAGGACCGGACTAGCGCCAACACCGGGGAGCTGTTTTTT. The V and J genes are TRBV4-3 and TRBJ2-2; 9 bases line up with TRBD2. Germline-derived CDR1 and CDR2 are LGHNA and YSLEER. The CDR3 is 18 residues long. V lost 0 bases to trimming and J lost 2 bases; unmatched junction nucleotides: 7.

The rearrangement uses TRBV7-9 and TRBJ1-2, with TRBD1 as a possible D gene (6 bases). Trimming cost V 4 bases and J 0 bases, with 12 bases left between them. The CDR3 is 15 amino acids. Germline V gene data show CDR1 as SEHNR and CDR2 as FQNEAQ (reference sequence). The CDR3 loop reads CASSSGQITNYGYTF. The CDR3 DNA sequence: TGTGCCAGCAGCTCCGGACAGATCACTAACTATGGCTACACCTTC. The full variable domain, its missing parts supplied by reference TRBV7-9 and TRBJ1-2, is DTGVSQNPRHKITKRGQNVTFRCDPISEHNRLYWYRQTLGQGPEFLTYFQNEAQLEKSRLLSDRFSAERPKGSFSTLEIQRTEQGDSAMYLCASSSGQITNYGYTFGSGTRLTVV.

This clone was counted only a few times. The J gene is TRBJ2-7, the V gene TRBV4-2; D is possibly TRBD1 (5 bases). The CDR3 spans 15 residues. Trimming left V 1 base short and J 4 bases short, with 14 bases between. Germline V lookup: CDR1 LGHNA, CDR2 YNFKEQ. CDR3 DNA sequence: TGTGCCAGCAGCCAAGGGGGCGTCTACGAATACGAGCAGTACTTC. Translated, it gives CASSQGGVYEYEQYF.

The chain joins TRBV15 to TRBJ2-1; TRBD2 is a possible D gene (7 bases). V was clipped by 8 bases and J by 4 bases, with 15 bases between them. CDR3 length: 14 residues. Germline-derived CDR1 and CDR2 are LNHNV and YYDKDF (reference sequence). CDR3 in DNA: TGTGCCACCTCGGGGCGGGGGCTGTACAATGAGCAGTTCTTC. It is translated as CATSGRGLYNEQFF.

This clone has ten or more counts. The rearrangement joins TRBV28 to TRBJ1-5; D is unclear. The V end lost 6 bases, the J end lost 2 bases, and 17 bases lay between the germline ends. This CDR3 spans 16 amino acids. The V gene's germline CDR1 is MDHEN and CDR2 SYDVKM. The CDR3 coding sequence is TGTGCCAGCAGGACTAGACCTGTCTCGGGCAATCAGCCCCAGCATTTT. Residues: CASRTRPVSGNQPQHF.

The chain recombines TRBV28 with TRBJ2-6; D is ambiguous. V dropped 8 bases and J dropped 0 bases, with 11 bases sitting between them. The CDR3 runs 15 residues. Germline V lookup: CDR1 MDHEN, CDR2 SYDVKM. The DNA of the CDR3 is TGTGCCAGCCGAATTGGCGGCTCTGGGGCCAACGTCCTGACTTTC. It codes for CASRIGGSGANVLTF.

The rearrangement joins TRBV7-3 to TRBJ2-1; 9 positions match TRBD1. This CDR3 has 22 amino acids. Per germline, CDR1 SGHTA and CDR2 FQGTGA. The J segment lost 2 bases and the V segment lost 6 bases, leaving 26 bases of the junction unmatched. The CDR3 is CASSSAFVWRTGGSGPYNEQFF. The CDR3 DNA sequence: TGTGCCAGCAGTTCCGCCTTCGTGTGGCGAACAGGGGGCTCGGGGCCCTACAATGAGCAGTTCTTC.